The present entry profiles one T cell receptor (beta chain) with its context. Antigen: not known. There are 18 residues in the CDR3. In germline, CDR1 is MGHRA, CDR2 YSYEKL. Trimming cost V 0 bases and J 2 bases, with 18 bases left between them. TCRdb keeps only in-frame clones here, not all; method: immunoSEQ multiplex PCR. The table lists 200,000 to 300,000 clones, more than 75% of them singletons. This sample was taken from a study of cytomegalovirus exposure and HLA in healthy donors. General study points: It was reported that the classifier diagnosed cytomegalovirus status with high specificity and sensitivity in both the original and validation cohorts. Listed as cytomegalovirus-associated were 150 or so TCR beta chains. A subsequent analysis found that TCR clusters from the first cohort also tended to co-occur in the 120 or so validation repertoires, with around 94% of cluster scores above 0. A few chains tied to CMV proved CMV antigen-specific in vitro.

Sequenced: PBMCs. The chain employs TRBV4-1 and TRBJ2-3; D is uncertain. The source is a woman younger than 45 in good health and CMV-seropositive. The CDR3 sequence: CASSQDPIARGTTDTQYF. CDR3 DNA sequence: TGCGCCAGCAGCCAAGATCCCATAGCTCGCGGCACCACAGATACGCAGTATTTT.